A selection of T cell receptor beta chains follows, all from one sample in a study of T cells after somatic rescue of genetic block. The data were produced by immunoSEQ multiplex PCR, yet TCRdb's version contains in-frame clones alone and is incomplete. Here the sample spans about 15,000 clones, 65% to 75% being singletons. Sequencing was carried out using peripheral blood mononuclear cells (PBMCs). The receptors here all came from a boy between 10 and 17 years old. The CDR3 runs from the conserved cysteine through the conserved F or W. The order of the fields is J gene, V gene, clone size, D gene, CDR3 DNA, CDR3 protein. A D gene is named only where the DNA matches it firmly. Some rows have no size entry. The others give once, few or many, or a class for an expanded clone.

J: TRBJ2-7
V: TRBV9
size: .
D: .
DNA: TGTGCCAGCAGCGTAGTACTCGAGCAGTACTTC
CDR3: CASSVVLEQYF

J: TRBJ2-7
V: TRBV6-6
size: few
D: .
DNA: TGTGCCAGCAGGGAGGGGTTTTACGAGCAGTACTTC
CDR3: CASREGFYEQYF

J: TRBJ2-2
V: TRBV5-1
size: few
D: .
DNA: TGCGCCAGCAGCTCCTCGGGACAAACGAACACCGGGGAGCTGTTTTTT
CDR3: CASSSSGQTNTGELFF

J: TRBJ2-3
V: TRBV18
size: .
D: .
DNA: TGTGCCAGCTCACCATTAGCGAAGGATACGCAGTATTTT
CDR3: CASSPLAKDTQYF

J: TRBJ1-3
V: TRBV5-1
size: .
D: .
DNA: TGCGCCAGCCGCTCTGGAAACACCATATATTTT
CDR3: CASRSGNTIYF

J: TRBJ2-3
V: TRBV15
size: .
D: .
DNA: TGTGCCACCGGGGGGGAGACAGGGTTGAGCACAGATACGCAGTATTTT
CDR3: CATGGETGLSTDTQYF

J: TRBJ2-4
V: TRBV19
size: .
D: TRBD1
DNA: TGTGCCAGTATGGCTCGACAGGGGAAAAACATTCAGTACTTC
CDR3: CASMARQGKNIQYF

J: TRBJ2-4
V: TRBV10-3
size: few
D: .
DNA: TGTGCCATCAGTGAGGGCATCCTAGCCAAAAACATTCAGTACTTC
CDR3: CAISEGILAKNIQYF

J: TRBJ2-7
V: TRBV6-5
size: .
D: .
DNA: TGTGCCAGCAGTCTAGGCTACGAGCAGTACTTC
CDR3: CASSLGYEQYF

J: TRBJ1-5
V: TRBV5-6
size: .
D: .
DNA: TGTGCCAGCACTCGAGGGGTTGAACAGCCCCAGCATTTT
CDR3: CASTRGVEQPQHF

J: TRBJ2-2
V: TRBV9
size: .
D: .
DNA: TGTGCCAGCAGCGTATCCCCTAGCGAGAACACCGGGGAGCTGTTTTTT
CDR3: CASSVSPSENTGELFF

J: TRBJ2-2
V: TRBV5-1
size: .
D: TRBD1
DNA: TGCGCCAGCAGCGCAGGACAGGGTGGGGAGCTGTTTTTT
CDR3: CASSAGQGGELFF

J: TRBJ2-6
V: TRBV7-9
size: few
D: .
DNA: TGTGCCAGCTCTGGACAAGATTCTGGGGCCAACGTCCTGACTTTC
CDR3: CASSGQDSGANVLTF

J: TRBJ1-5
V: TRBV30
size: .
D: .
DNA: TGTGCCTGGAGCGACACTGGAGGGAGATCCCAGCATTTT
CDR3: CAWSDTGGRSQHF

J: TRBJ2-7
V: TRBV5-6
size: .
D: .
DNA: TGTGCCAGCAGCAGCGGAAATTTCTACGAGCAGTACTTC
CDR3: CASSSGNFYEQYF

J: TRBJ1-2
V: TRBV6-5
size: once
D: TRBD1
DNA: TGTGCCAGCAGTTACTTACAGGGGGCGAGTGGCTACACCTTC
CDR3: CASSYLQGASGYTF

J: TRBJ2-3
V: TRBV4-2
size: .
D: .
DNA: TGTGCCAGCAGCCCAAGAGGAGCCCCGTCTAGCACAGATACGCAGTATTTT
CDR3: CASSPRGAPSSTDTQYF

J: TRBJ1-5
V: TRBV30
size: .
D: .
DNA: TGTGCCTGGAGTCCTTGGGGGGGCGCGCAGCCCCAGCATTTT
CDR3: CAWSPWGGAQPQHF

J: TRBJ1-5
V: TRBV27
size: .
D: .
DNA: TGTGCCAGCAGCCTGGGGACACTGGTCAATCAGCCCCAGCATTTT
CDR3: CASSLGTLVNQPQHF

J: TRBJ2-3
V: TRBV18
size: .
D: TRBD1
DNA: TGTGCCAGCTCACCCTGGACAGGGGGCACAGATACGCAGTATTTT
CDR3: CASSPWTGGTDTQYF

J: TRBJ2-7
V: TRBV7-2
size: .
D: TRBD1
DNA: TGTGCCAGCAGCTGGGAAAGGGGGCCTTACGAGCAGTACTTC
CDR3: CASSWERGPYEQYF

J: TRBJ2-5
V: TRBV5-1
size: .
D: .
DNA: TGCGCCAGCAGCTTGCGACGGACCTATGCTGAGACCCAGTACTTC
CDR3: CASSLRRTYAETQYF

J: TRBJ2-7
V: TRBV7-8
size: few
D: .
DNA: TGTGCCAGCAGCTTCAGGACCCCAAGCTCCTACGAGCAGTACTTC
CDR3: CASSFRTPSSYEQYF

J: TRBJ1-2
V: TRBV5-3
size: .
D: .
DNA: TGTGCCAGAAGCTTGGGACCGAAGGGGAACTATGGCTACACCTTC
CDR3: CARSLGPKGNYGYTF

J: TRBJ2-7
V: TRBV7-2
size: .
D: TRBD2
DNA: TGTGCCAGCAGCTTAGCTCGGAGGACTAGCGACTTGGGGGAGCAGTACTTC
CDR3: CASSLARRTSDLGEQYF

J: TRBJ1-1
V: TRBV7-9
size: .
D: .
DNA: TGTGCCAGCAGCTTCGGGTCTTTTAACACTGAAGCTTTCTTT
CDR3: CASSFGSFNTEAFF

J: TRBJ1-1
V: TRBV6-5
size: .
D: .
DNA: TGTGCCAGCAGTTACTCGTGGATTCGGGGATCCACTGAAGCTTTCTTT
CDR3: CASSYSWIRGSTEAFF

J: TRBJ1-1
V: TRBV4-1
size: few
D: .
DNA: TGCGCCAGCAGCTTCACCTCGGGGACTGAAGCTTTCTTT
CDR3: CASSFTSGTEAFF

J: TRBJ2-1
V: TRBV4-1
size: .
D: .
DNA: TGCGCCAGCAGCCTTCTCCCCGGGACTGGCTCCTACAATGAGCAGTTCTTC
CDR3: CASSLLPGTGSYNEQFF

J: TRBJ2-7
V: TRBV18
size: .
D: TRBD2
DNA: TGTGCCAGCTCACCCGGACTAGCGAGATCATACGAGCAGTACTTC
CDR3: CASSPGLARSYEQYF

J: TRBJ1-3
V: TRBV28
size: .
D: .
DNA: TGTGCCAGCAGTTTGGACGCTGGAAACACCATATATTTT
CDR3: CASSLDAGNTIYF

J: TRBJ2-3
V: TRBV4-2
size: once
D: TRBD2
DNA: TGTGCCAGCAGCCTCGGGGGGAGGGCCCCATCGGATACGCAGTATTTT
CDR3: CASSLGGRAPSDTQYF

J: TRBJ2-5
V: TRBV5-2
size: .
D: .
DNA: TGTGCCAGCAGCCCGGGTGCGGGGGGCCATCAAGAGACCCAGTACTTC
CDR3: CASSPGAGGHQETQYF

J: TRBJ2-7
V: TRBV5-1
size: .
D: .
DNA: TGCGCCAGCAGCTTGGCCGGCAGGGCCTACGAGCAGTACTTC
CDR3: CASSLAGRAYEQYF

J: TRBJ2-7
V: TRBV15
size: few
D: .
DNA: TGTGCCACCAGCAGAGATTTTCAGCAGTACTTC
CDR3: CATSRDFQQYF

J: TRBJ2-7
V: TRBV2
size: .
D: .
DNA: TGTGCCAGCAGTCCACAGGACCTCTACGAGCAGTACTTC
CDR3: CASSPQDLYEQYF

J: TRBJ1-2
V: TRBV6-1
size: .
D: TRBD1
DNA: TGTGCCAGCAGAGACACAGGGGGGACGAACTATGGCTACACCTTC
CDR3: CASRDTGGTNYGYTF

J: TRBJ2-6
V: TRBV5-1
size: .
D: TRBD1
DNA: TGCGCCAGCAGCTTCGGCGACAGGGGGCTGCCTGGGGCCAACGTCCTGACTTTC
CDR3: CASSFGDRGLPGANVLTF

J: TRBJ1-5
V: TRBV28
size: few
D: TRBD1
DNA: TGTGCCAGCCGTTTGCCCGGGGCGGGACAGTATCAGCCCCAGCATTTT
CDR3: CASRLPGAGQYQPQHF

J: TRBJ1-4
V: TRBV2
size: .
D: .
DNA: TGTGCCAGCAGTGAAGCCCGGGGGGGAGGTGAAAAACTGTTTTTT
CDR3: CASSEARGGGEKLFF

J: TRBJ2-2
V: TRBV10-3
size: medium-sized
D: .
DNA: TGTGCCATCAGTGAATGGACTAAAACCGGGGAGCTGTTTTTT
CDR3: CAISEWTKTGELFF

J: TRBJ1-6
V: TRBV2
size: .
D: .
DNA: TGTGCCAGCTTGACCGGGACCTCGATCCCCCTCCACTTT
CDR3: CASLTGTSIPLHF

J: TRBJ1-2
V: TRBV4-2
size: .
D: TRBD1
DNA: TGTGCCAGCAGCTTGGCATTGACAGGGGTCTATGGCTACACCTTC
CDR3: CASSLALTGVYGYTF

J: TRBJ2-7
V: TRBV28
size: .
D: .
DNA: TGTGCCAGCAGTTTATTTCTCACGGGAACCTACGAGCAGTACTTC
CDR3: CASSLFLTGTYEQYF

J: TRBJ2-5
V: TRBV18
size: medium-sized
D: TRBD1
DNA: TGTGCCAGCTCACCACCTACAGGGGTAGAGACCCAGTACTTC
CDR3: CASSPPTGVETQYF

J: TRBJ2-5
V: TRBV30
size: few
D: .
DNA: TGTGCCTGGAGTGTAGAAAGGAAAGAGACCCAGTACTTC
CDR3: CAWSVERKETQYF

J: TRBJ2-2
V: TRBV15
size: few
D: .
DNA: TGTGCCACCAGCAGAGATCGAGACTATCCCCACGGGGAGCTGTTTTTT
CDR3: CATSRDRDYPHGELFF

J: TRBJ1-1
V: TRBV2
size: once
D: .
DNA: TGTGCCAGCAGTGAAAGGTTAAGTTTGAACACTGAAGCTTTCTTT
CDR3: CASSERLSLNTEAFF

J: TRBJ2-1
V: TRBV7-9
size: .
D: .
DNA: TGTGCCAGCAGCTTAGTCACGAGGGGCGATGAGCAGTTCTTC
CDR3: CASSLVTRGDEQFF

J: TRBJ1-6
V: TRBV11-2
size: few
D: .
DNA: TGTGCCAGCAGCTTCCCCCTCAACGGGGGATATAATTCACCCCTCCACTTT
CDR3: CASSFPLNGGYNSPLHF

J: TRBJ2-5
V: TRBV21-1
size: .
D: .
DNA: TGTGCCAGCAGCAAAACTCCCCCCGATCGGGGACAGGGGGAAGAGACCCAGTACTTC
CDR3: CASSKTPPDRGQGEETQYF

J: TRBJ2-5
V: TRBV9
size: .
D: TRBD2
DNA: TGTGCCAGCAGCGTCGGGACTAGCGGGAGGGAGACCCAGTACTTC
CDR3: CASSVGTSGRETQYF

J: TRBJ2-7
V: TRBV11-2
size: .
D: TRBD2
DNA: TGTGCCAGCAGAACCCAAGCGGGACTATACGAGCAGTACTTC
CDR3: CASRTQAGLYEQYF

J: TRBJ2-3
V: TRBV28
size: .
D: TRBD2
DNA: TGTGCCAGCAGTGGACTAGCGGGGGCCTTAGTGGATACGCAGTATTTT
CDR3: CASSGLAGALVDTQYF

J: TRBJ2-1
V: TRBV27
size: .
D: TRBD2
DNA: TGTGCCAGCAGCCCCGGGGCTAGCGGGTACAATGAGCAGTTCTTC
CDR3: CASSPGASGYNEQFF

J: TRBJ2-7
V: TRBV28
size: .
D: .
DNA: TGTGCCAGCAGTTTGAGCGGAGGATACGAGCAGTACTTC
CDR3: CASSLSGGYEQYF

J: TRBJ2-3
V: TRBV7-2
size: once
D: .
DNA: TGTGCCAGCAGCGCACGAGGGGCGCGGTCAGATACGCAGTATTTT
CDR3: CASSARGARSDTQYF

J: TRBJ1-4
V: TRBV5-1
size: .
D: .
DNA: TGCGCCAGCAGCTTCGGCACCCAGAATGAAAAACTGTTTTTT
CDR3: CASSFGTQNEKLFF

J: TRBJ1-3
V: TRBV5-1
size: few
D: TRBD1
DNA: TGCGCCAGCAGCGCCCGACAGGGGAACTTCTTCAGCTCTGGAAACACCATATATTTT
CDR3: CASSARQGNFFSSGNTIYF